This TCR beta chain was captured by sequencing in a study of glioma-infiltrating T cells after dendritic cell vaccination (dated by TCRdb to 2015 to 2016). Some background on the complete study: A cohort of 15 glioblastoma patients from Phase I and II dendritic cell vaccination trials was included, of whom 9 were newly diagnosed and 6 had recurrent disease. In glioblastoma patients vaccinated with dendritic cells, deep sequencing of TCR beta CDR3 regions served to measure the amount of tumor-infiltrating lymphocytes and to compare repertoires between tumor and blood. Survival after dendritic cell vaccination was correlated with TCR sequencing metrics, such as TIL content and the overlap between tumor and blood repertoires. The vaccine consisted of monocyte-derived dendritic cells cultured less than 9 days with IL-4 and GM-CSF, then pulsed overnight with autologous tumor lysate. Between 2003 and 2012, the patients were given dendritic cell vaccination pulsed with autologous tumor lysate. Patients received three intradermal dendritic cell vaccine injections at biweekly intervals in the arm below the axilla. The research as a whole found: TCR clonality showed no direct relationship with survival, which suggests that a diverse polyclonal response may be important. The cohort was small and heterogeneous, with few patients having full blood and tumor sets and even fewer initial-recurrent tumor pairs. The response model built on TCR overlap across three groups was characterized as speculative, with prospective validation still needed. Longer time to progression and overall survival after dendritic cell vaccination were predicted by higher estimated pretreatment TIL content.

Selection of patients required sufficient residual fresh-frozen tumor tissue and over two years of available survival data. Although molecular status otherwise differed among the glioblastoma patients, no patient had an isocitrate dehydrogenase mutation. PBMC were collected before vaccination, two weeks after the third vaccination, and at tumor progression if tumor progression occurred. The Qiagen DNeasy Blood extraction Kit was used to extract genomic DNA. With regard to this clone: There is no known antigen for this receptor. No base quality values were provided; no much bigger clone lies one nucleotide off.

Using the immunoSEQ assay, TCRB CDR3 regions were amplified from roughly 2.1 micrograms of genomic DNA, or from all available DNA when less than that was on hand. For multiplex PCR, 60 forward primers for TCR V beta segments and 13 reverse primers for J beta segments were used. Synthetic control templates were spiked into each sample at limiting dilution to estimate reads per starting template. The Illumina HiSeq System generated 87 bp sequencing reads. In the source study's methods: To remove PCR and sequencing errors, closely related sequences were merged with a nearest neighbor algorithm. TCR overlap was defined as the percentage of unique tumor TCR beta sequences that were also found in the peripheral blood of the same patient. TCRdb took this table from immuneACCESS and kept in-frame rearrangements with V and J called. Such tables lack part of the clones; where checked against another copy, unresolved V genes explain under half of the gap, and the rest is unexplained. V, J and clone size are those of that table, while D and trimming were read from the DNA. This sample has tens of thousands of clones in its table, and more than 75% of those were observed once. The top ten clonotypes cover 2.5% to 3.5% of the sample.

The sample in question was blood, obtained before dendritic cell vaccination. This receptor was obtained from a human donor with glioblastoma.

The CDR3 corresponds to CASSVLLNTEAFF. The bases are TGTGCCAGCAGTGTTCTGTTGAACACTGAAGCTTTCTTT. The sequence joins TRBV2 to TRBJ1-1; the D gene remains uncertain. The germline V gene supplies CDR1 SNHLY and CDR2 FYNNEI. Trimming removed 4 bases from V and 0 bases from J, leaving 6 bases between the germline ends. The cysteine opens and the phenylalanine closes a CDR3 of 13 amino acids. Solely the CDR3 DNA is kept, with 39 bases framed from the first base. With the portions outside the CDR3 filled from the reference TRBV2 and TRBJ1-1 genes, the complete variable region becomes EPEVTQTPSHQVTQMGQEVILRCVPISNHLYFYWYRQILGQKVEFLVSFYNNEISEKSEIFDDQFSVERPDGSNFTLKIRSTKLEDSAMYFCASSVLLNTEAFFGQGTRLTVV.